This T cell receptor beta chain appears in the sequencing data of a study of cytomegalovirus exposure and HLA in healthy donors. The PCR had 60 Vbeta and 13 Jbeta primers. Original analysis: Later, roughly 80 million unique TCR beta chains were counted in an analysis, and about 10 million of them were shared. Produced via immunoSEQ multiplex PCR; TCRdb's table is partial and in-frame only. From that table come the V and J calls and clone size; the DNA was used to work out D and trimming. Among some 140,000 clones listed, 73% were seen once. In its sample, this clone was seen a few times. Germline CDR1 is ENHRY and CDR2 is SYGVKD. This CDR3 is built from 12 residues. Deletions cut 6 bases from V and 8 bases from J, with 8 bases between.

The chain couples TRBV10-3 to TRBJ1-6, with D perhaps matching TRBD1 (6 bases). This clonotype originated in a woman aged 40 to 50 in good health and CMV-seronegative. What was sequenced was PBMCs. This CDR3 reads CAIRGQYSPLHF. CDR3 in DNA: TGTGCCATCAGAGGACAGTATTCACCCCTCCACTTT.